These 26 T cell receptor beta chains were sequenced from one sample in a study of cytomegalovirus exposure and HLA in healthy donors. Use of 60 Vbeta and 13 Jbeta primers characterized the PCR. Produced via immunoSEQ multiplex PCR; TCRdb's table is partial and in-frame only. The profile shows roughly 190,000 clones, 75% to 90% of them singletons. Material for sequencing was PBMCs. All receptors derive from a man in his forties in good health and CMV-seropositive.

V and J are TRBV2 and TRBJ2-3, with 10 nucleotides matching TRBD2. This CDR3 has 13 amino acids. The V gene's germline CDR1 is SNHLY and CDR2 FYNNEI. J lost 4 bases, V lost 9 bases, and 4 bases had no gene match. As DNA, the CDR3 is TGTGCCAGTCTAGCGGGGGTGCCAGATACGCAGTATTTT. Translation: CASLAGVPDTQYF.

This chain joins TRBV11-2 and TRBJ2-7; no clear D gene. This CDR3 region has 14 residues. CDR1 is SGHAT and CDR2 is FQNNGV in the germline V gene. V was trimmed by 0 bases and J by 3 bases, leaving 9 bases between them. CDR3 region: CASSLDLSFYEQYF. The CDR3 DNA sequence: TGTGCCAGCAGCTTAGATCTGTCCTTCTACGAGCAGTACTTC.

The chain couples TRBV27 to TRBJ1-4; maybe TRBD1 (6 bases). V was trimmed by 5 bases and J by 5 bases, leaving 12 bases between them. Germline values: CDR1 MNHEY, CDR2 SMNVEV (reference sequence). The CDR3 is 14 amino acids. The chain's CDR3 is CASSAGAINEKLFF. CDR3 nucleotide sequence: TGTGCCAGCAGTGCAGGGGCGATCAATGAAAAACTGTTTTTT. Full variable domain (outside the CDR3, taken from reference TRBV27 and TRBJ1-4): EAQVTQNPRYLITVTGKKLTVTCSQNMNHEYMSWYRQDPGLGLRQIYYSMNVEVTDKGDVPEGYKVSRKEKRNFPLILESPSPNQTSLYFCASSAGAINEKLFFGSGTQLSVL.

The chain uses TRBV7-2 and TRBJ2-2, with D possibly TRBD2 on 5 matching bases. Looked up from germline, CDR1 is SGHTA and CDR2 is FQGNSA. The CDR3 contains 15 residues. The V and J ends lost 2 bases and 4 bases respectively, with 11 bases between them. CDR3: CASSLKTRGTGELFF. The CDR3 DNA reads TGTGCCAGCAGCTTAAAGACCCGGGGCACCGGGGAGCTGTTTTTT.

The chain combines TRBV27 with TRBJ2-3, with TRBD2 matching 8 bases. The V and J ends lost 6 bases and 6 bases, in that order; junction bases with no gene match: 17. The CDR3 sequence is 17 residues long. CDR1 is MNHEY and CDR2 is SMNVEV in the germline V gene (reference sequence). The CDR3 nucleotides are TGTGCCAGCAGCCCTCTCGGGGGGGGATCCTGGGTTGATACGCAGTATTTT. Its protein is CASSPLGGGSWVDTQYF.

CDR3 in amino acids: CACTGGRGETQYF. The DNA of the CDR3 is TGTGCCTGTACCGGGGGGCGAGGAGAGACCCAGTACTTC. J is TRBJ2-5 and V is TRBV30, with a possible D match to TRBD2 (7 bases). Trimming took off 6 bases at V and 4 bases at J, with 15 bases between the two ends. CDR3 length equals 13 residues. CDR1 and CDR2 (germline): GTSNPN, SVGIG (reference sequence). The complete variable domain, with remaining parts taken from reference TRBV30 and TRBJ2-5, reads SQTIHQWPATLVQPVGSPLSLECTVEGTSNPNLYWYRQAAGRGLQLLFYSVGIGQISSEVPQNLSASRPQDRQFILSSKKLLLSDSGFYLCACTGGRGETQYFGPGTRLLVL.

The V call is TRBV7-2, the J call TRBJ2-7; 9 bases are shared with TRBD1. This CDR3 is built from 16 residues. V trimming: 5 bases; J trimming: 0 bases; junction bases outside the gene matches: 8. Germline V gene lookup returns CDR1 SGHTA and CDR2 FQGNSA. In DNA, the CDR3 is TGTGCCAGCAGCGATCGGGGGACAGGGACCTCCTACGAGCAGTACTTC. Translating gives CASSDRGTGTSYEQYF.

Only one count was recorded for this clone. V usage is TRBV19 and J usage is TRBJ2-5; no firm D call. Germline V gene data show CDR1 as LNHDA and CDR2 as SQIVND (reference sequence). The CDR3 loop spans 13 amino acids. V dropped 4 bases and J dropped 5 bases, with 11 bases sitting between them. The CDR3 sequence: CASSTIHEETQYF. The CDR3 nucleotides are TGTGCCAGTAGTACGATCCACGAGGAGACCCAGTACTTC. The variable domain in full, with the rest retrieved from reference TRBV19 and TRBJ2-5, is DGGITQSPKYLFRKEGQNVTLSCEQNLNHDAMYWYRQDPGQGLRLIYYSQIVNDFQKGDIAEGYSVSREKKESFPLTVTSAQKNPTAFYLCASSTIHEETQYFGPGTRLLVL.

Details on this clone: The junction differs from germline at one of its ends, possibly a read error. The CDR3 sequence is CSSSLVAGGALNGYTF. In DNA, the CDR3 is TGTTCCAGCAGCTTAGTGGCGGGGGGCGCTTTGAATGGCTACACCTTC. The chain recombines TRBV7-9 with TRBJ1-2; D is perhaps TRBD1 (6 bases). The CDR3 loop spans 16 amino acids. Germline V lookup: CDR1 SEHNR, CDR2 FQNEAQ (reference sequence).

The V gene is TRBV5-4, the J gene TRBJ2-5; D might be TRBD2 (6 bases). The germline V and J ends were trimmed by 4 bases and 5 bases, with 21 bases remaining between them. Germline V gene data show CDR1 as SGHNT and CDR2 as YYREEE (reference sequence). This CDR3 has 16 residues. The CDR3 DNA reads TGTGCCAGCAGCACGAGGGGAGGACTCTCTGGGGAGACCCAGTACTTC. Translated: CASSTRGGLSGETQYF.

The chain couples TRBV5-4 to TRBJ2-5; 7 bases align to TRBD1. The CDR3 is 14 residues long. The junction had 8 bases not matched to a gene; V was cut back by 4 bases and J by 5 bases. Germline-derived CDR1 and CDR2 are SGHNT and YYREEE (reference sequence). For the CDR3, the DNA is TGTGCCAGCAGCCCACAGGGGTCGGCTGAGACCCAGTACTTC. This codes for CASSPQGSAETQYF.

The table lists this clone with a count of one. J is TRBJ2-7 and V is TRBV13; no definite D call. V was trimmed by 4 bases and J by 0 bases, leaving 13 bases between them. CDR3 size: 15 residues. The germline V gene encodes CDR1 PRHDT and CDR2 FYEKMQ (reference sequence). The CDR3 is CASSSPTESSYEQYF. The CDR3 nucleotides are TGTGCCAGCAGCTCGCCGACGGAGAGCTCCTACGAGCAGTACTTC.

This clone was recorded once. The chain has TRBV29-1 and TRBJ1-3; D perhaps matches TRBD1 (6 bases). V dropped 3 bases and J dropped 2 bases, with 11 bases sitting between them. Germline-derived CDR1 and CDR2 are SQVTM and ANQGSEA. The CDR3 spans 14 residues. The CDR3 coding sequence is TGCAGCGTTGACTCTCAGGGGACTGGAAACACCATATATTTT. The encoded protein is CSVDSQGTGNTIYF.

This rearrangement joins TRBV30 to TRBJ1-1; 8 nucleotides align to TRBD1. This CDR3 is 13 amino acids long. Germline values: CDR1 GTSNPN, CDR2 SVGIG (reference sequence). J was trimmed by 3 bases and V by 0 bases; bases with no gene match: 0. The CDR3 region is CAWSVQGDTEAFF. The CDR3 DNA reads TGTGCCTGGAGTGTACAGGGGGACACTGAAGCTTTCTTT.

This chain connects TRBV5-1 to TRBJ2-3; tentatively, D is TRBD1 (5 bases). The V gene lost 5 bases and the J gene lost 2 bases, with 12 bases spanning the gap. The CDR3 runs to 14 residues. Germline CDR1 is SGHRS and CDR2 is YFSETQ. CDR3 amino acids: CASRIQVTTDTQYF. The CDR3 DNA sequence: TGCGCCAGCAGAATACAGGTTACCACAGATACGCAGTATTTT.

The J gene is TRBJ2-3, the V gene TRBV5-1; unclear D gene. Trimming removed 0 bases from V and 0 bases from J, with 11 bases in between. CDR1 is SGHRS, CDR2 YFSETQ, per germline. There are 16 residues in the CDR3. The CDR3 loop reads CASSLGDRFSTDTQYF. The CDR3 DNA follows: TGCGCCAGCAGCTTGGGAGATCGGTTTAGCACAGATACGCAGTATTTT.

The V gene is TRBV4-3, the J gene TRBJ2-5; possible D gene TRBD1, 6 bases. With 0 bases removed from V and 4 bases from J, the gap between germline ends came to 12 bases. The CDR3 length is 15 residues. The germline V gene has CDR1 LGHNA and CDR2 YSLEER. The CDR3 here is CASSQDRGLGETQYF. DNA of the CDR3: TGCGCCAGCAGCCAAGACAGGGGTCTGGGAGAGACCCAGTACTTC.

The rearrangement uses TRBV29-1 and TRBJ2-7, with 10 bases aligning to TRBD1. In germline, CDR1 is SQVTM, CDR2 ANQGSEA. The CDR3 consists of 14 residues. V was pared by 2 bases and J by 3 bases, with 4 bases of the junction left unmatched. The CDR3 nucleotides read TGCAGCGTTGAAACCGGGACAGGGGTCTACGAGCAGTACTTC. Protein sequence: CSVETGTGVYEQYF.

The V call is TRBV6-1, the J call TRBJ2-7; 9 bases align to TRBD2. V trimming: 1 base; J trimming: 2 bases; junction bases outside the gene matches: 6. The CDR3 loop spans 16 amino acids. CDR1 is MNHNS, CDR2 SASEGT, per germline. CDR3 loop: CASSEGGGGAAYEQYF. CDR3 in DNA: TGTGCCAGCAGTGAAGGGGGCGGGGGGGCCGCCTACGAGCAGTACTTC.

The chain joins TRBV7-3 to TRBJ2-6; the D is unclear. CDR1 is SGHTA and CDR2 is FQGTGA in the germline V gene. The V and J ends lost 0 bases and 2 bases respectively, with 5 bases between them. The CDR3 covers 15 residues. CDR3 sequence: CASSLTLAGANVLTF. CDR3 nucleotides: TGTGCCAGCAGCTTAACGCTAGCTGGGGCCAACGTCCTGACTTTC.

The chain joins TRBV5-4 to TRBJ2-5, with a tentative D call TRBD2 (5 bases). This CDR3 spans 14 amino acids. Germline CDR1 reads SGHNT; CDR2 reads YYREEE (reference sequence). Trimming stripped 4 bases from V and 5 bases from J, with 15 bases between. The CDR3, as DNA: TGTGCCAGCAGCATTCGGACTGTCACCGAGACCCAGTACTTC. This sequence encodes CASSIRTVTETQYF.

The chain joins TRBV2 to TRBJ2-1; D remains ambiguous. From germline, CDR1 is SNHLY and CDR2 FYNNEI. V lost 2 bases to trimming and J lost 6 bases, with 5 bases between them. The CDR3 totals 12 residues. The CDR3 loop reads CASSELANEQFF. The CDR3 bases are TGTGCCAGCAGTGAACTGGCCAATGAGCAGTTCTTC.

This clone has just a few counts. Other DNA sequences from this sample encode an identical CDR3 as well. The chain has TRBV7-2 and TRBJ2-7, with D perhaps matching TRBD2 (5 bases). This CDR3 contains 15 residues. V lost 2 bases and J lost 1, with 12 bases in between. The germline gives CDR1 SGHTA, CDR2 FQGNSA. The CDR3 loop reads CASSLSPLASYEQYF. CDR3 bases: TGTGCCAGCAGCTTATCCCCCCTAGCTTCCTACGAGCAGTACTTC.

This clone was seen a single time. This chain joins TRBV6-6 and TRBJ1-2; 9 bases align to TRBD1. With V trimmed by 2 bases and J by 4 bases, 8 bases remained unmatched. CDR1 and CDR2 from the germline V gene are MNHNY and SVGAGI (reference sequence). This CDR3 is built from 16 residues. CDR3 protein: CASSYGAGTGSYGYTF. CDR3 sequence (DNA): TGTGCCAGCAGTTACGGGGCGGGGACAGGGAGCTATGGCTACACCTTC.

The chain combines TRBV29-1 with TRBJ2-3; D might be TRBD2 (7 bases). CDR3 length equals 13 residues. CDR1 is SQVTM, CDR2 ANQGSEA, per germline. V shed 7 bases and J shed 4 bases, with 15 bases lying between them. This CDR3 reads CSAWGGASDTQYF. The CDR3 coding sequence is TGCAGCGCATGGGGGGGGGCCTCAGATACGCAGTATTTT.

J is TRBJ2-7 and V is TRBV20-1; 8 bases are a match to TRBD1. With V trimmed by 6 bases and J by 7 bases, 5 bases remained unmatched. This CDR3 region has 11 residues. The germline V gene encodes CDR1 DFQATT and CDR2 SNEGSKA (reference sequence). This CDR3 is CSAITGGEQYF. In DNA form, the CDR3 reads TGCAGTGCGATTACAGGGGGTGAGCAGTACTTC.